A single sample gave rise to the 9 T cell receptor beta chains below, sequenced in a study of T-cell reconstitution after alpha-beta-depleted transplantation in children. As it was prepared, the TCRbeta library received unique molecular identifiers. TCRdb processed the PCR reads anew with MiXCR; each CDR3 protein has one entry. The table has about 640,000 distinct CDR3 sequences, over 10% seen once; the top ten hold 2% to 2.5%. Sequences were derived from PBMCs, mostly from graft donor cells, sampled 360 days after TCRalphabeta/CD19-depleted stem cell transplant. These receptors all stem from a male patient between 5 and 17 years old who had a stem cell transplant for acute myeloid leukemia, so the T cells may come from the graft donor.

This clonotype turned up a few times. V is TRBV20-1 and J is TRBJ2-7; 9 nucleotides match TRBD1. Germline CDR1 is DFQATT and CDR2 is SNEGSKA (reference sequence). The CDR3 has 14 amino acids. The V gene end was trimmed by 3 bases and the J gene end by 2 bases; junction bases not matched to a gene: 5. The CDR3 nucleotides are TGCAGTGCTAGGGCCGGGACAGGGCCCTACGAGCAGTACTTC. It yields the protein CSARAGTGPYEQYF.

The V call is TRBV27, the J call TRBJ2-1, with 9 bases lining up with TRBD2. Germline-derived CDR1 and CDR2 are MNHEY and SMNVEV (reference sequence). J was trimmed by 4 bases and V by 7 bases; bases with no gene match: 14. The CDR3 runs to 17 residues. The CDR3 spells CASTNIRRLAVYNEQFF. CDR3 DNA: TGTGCCAGCACCAACATTCGGAGACTAGCGGTATACAATGAGCAGTTCTTC.

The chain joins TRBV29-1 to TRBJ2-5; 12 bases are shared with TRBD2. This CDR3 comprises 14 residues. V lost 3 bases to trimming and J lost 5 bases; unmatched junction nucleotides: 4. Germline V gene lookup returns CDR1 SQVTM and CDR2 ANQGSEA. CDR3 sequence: CSVETGTSGETQYF. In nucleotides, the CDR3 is TGCAGCGTTGAGACTGGGACTAGCGGGGAGACCCAGTACTTC. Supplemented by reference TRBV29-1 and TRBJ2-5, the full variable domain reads SAVISQKPSRDICQRGTSLTIQCQVDSQVTMMFWYRQQPGQSLTLIATANQGSEATYESGFVIDKFPISRPNLTFSTLTVSNMSPEDSSIYLCSVETGTSGETQYFGPGTRLLVL.

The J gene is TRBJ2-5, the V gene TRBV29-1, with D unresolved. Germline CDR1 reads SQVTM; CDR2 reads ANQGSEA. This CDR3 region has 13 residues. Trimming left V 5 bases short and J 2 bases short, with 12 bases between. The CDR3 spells CSVPWPMQETQYF. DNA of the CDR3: TGCAGCGTTCCGTGGCCGATGCAAGAGACCCAGTACTTC.

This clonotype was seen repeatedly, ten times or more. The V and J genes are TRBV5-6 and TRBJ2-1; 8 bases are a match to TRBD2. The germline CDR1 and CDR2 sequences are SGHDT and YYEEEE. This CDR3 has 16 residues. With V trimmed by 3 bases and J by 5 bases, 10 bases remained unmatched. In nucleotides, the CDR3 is TGTGCCAGCAGCTGGGGGGGGACTAGGATAAACAATGAGCAGTTCTTC. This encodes CASSWGGTRINNEQFF.

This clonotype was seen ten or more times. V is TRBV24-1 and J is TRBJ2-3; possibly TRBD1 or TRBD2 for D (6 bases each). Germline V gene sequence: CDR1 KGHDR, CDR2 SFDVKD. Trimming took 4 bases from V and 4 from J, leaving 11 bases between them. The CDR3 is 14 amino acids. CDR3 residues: CATSETGGADTQYF. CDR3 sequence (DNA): TGTGCCACCAGTGAGACAGGCGGGGCAGATACGCAGTATTTT.

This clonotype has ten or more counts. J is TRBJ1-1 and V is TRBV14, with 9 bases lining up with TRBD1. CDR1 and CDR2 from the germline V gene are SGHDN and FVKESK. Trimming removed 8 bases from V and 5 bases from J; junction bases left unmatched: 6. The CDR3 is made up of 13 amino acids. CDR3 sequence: CASGVGTGTEAFF. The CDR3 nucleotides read TGTGCCAGCGGGGTAGGGACAGGGACTGAAGCTTTCTTT. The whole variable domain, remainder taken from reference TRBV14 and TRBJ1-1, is EAGVTQFPSHSVIEKGQTVTLRCDPISGHDNLYWYRRVMGKEIKFLLHFVKESKQDESGMPNNRFLAERTGGTYSTLKVQPAELEDSGVYFCASGVGTGTEAFFGQGTRLTVV.

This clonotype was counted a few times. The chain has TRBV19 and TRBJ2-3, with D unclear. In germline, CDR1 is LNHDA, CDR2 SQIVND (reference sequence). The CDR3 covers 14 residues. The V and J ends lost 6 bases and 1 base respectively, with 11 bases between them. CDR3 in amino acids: CASRDVAGTDTQYF. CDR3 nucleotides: TGTGCCAGTAGGGACGTCGCCGGCACAGATACGCAGTATTTT.

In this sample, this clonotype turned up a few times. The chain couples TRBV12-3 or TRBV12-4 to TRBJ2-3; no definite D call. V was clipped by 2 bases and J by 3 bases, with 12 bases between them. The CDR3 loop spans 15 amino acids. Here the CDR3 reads CASSLLDLLTDTQYF. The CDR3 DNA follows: TGTGCCAGCAGTTTATTAGACTTGCTTACAGATACGCAGTATTTT.